Listed below are T cell receptor beta chains from one sample, sequenced in a study of shared clonotypes between healthy human individuals. Assay: immunoSEQ multiplex PCR; the TCRdb copy retains only in-frame clones and omits some. In the table there are roughly 2 million clones, 85% to 95% of which are singletons. The sample taken for sequencing was naive CD4+ T cells sorted from blood. The receptors stem from a man between 18 and 35 years old in good health. Each CDR3 is given with its conserved first and last residue. A D gene is named only where the DNA matches it firmly. Not every row has a clone size; where given, it reads once, few, many or a size class.

-,TRBD1,TRBV9,TRBJ2-5,CASSVEGTVKETQYF,TGTGCCAGCAGCGTAGAGGGGACAGTTAAAGAGACCCAGTACTTC
-,TRBD1,TRBV9,TRBJ1-3,CASSTRDSSGNTIYF,TGTGCCAGCAGCACTAGGGACAGCTCTGGAAACACCATATATTTT
-,-,TRBV5-1,TRBJ1-2,CASSPTLGGAPYGYTF,TGCGCCAGCAGCCCCACCCTGGGGGGGGCTCCCTATGGCTACACCTTC
-,TRBD1,TRBV10-1,TRBJ2-7,CASGDRFEQYF,TGCGCCAGTGGGGACAGGTTCGAGCAGTACTTC
-,-,TRBV9,TRBJ2-1,CASSTQGGKQFF,TGTGCCAGCAGCACCCAAGGTGGTAAGCAGTTCTTC
-,-,TRBV6-5,TRBJ2-7,CASSTTGPEQYF,TGTGCCAGCAGTACGACAGGTCCCGAGCAGTACTTC
-,-,TRBV5-1,TRBJ2-5,CASSEGGQETQYF,TGCGCCAGCTCGGAGGGGGGCCAAGAGACCCAGTACTTC
-,TRBD1,TRBV9,TRBJ2-5,CASSAGTGGIETQYF,TGTGCCAGCAGCGCCGGGACAGGGGGAATAGAGACCCAGTACTTC
-,-,TRBV6-5,TRBJ2-7,CASSSPGYEQYF,TGTGCCAGCAGCTCACCAGGGTACGAGCAGTACTTC
-,-,TRBV10-3,TRBJ1-1,CAISEKDSMNTEAFF,TGTGCCATCAGTGAGAAAGACAGCATGAACACTGAAGCTTTCTTT
-,-,TRBV27,TRBJ1-1,CASSGTPGTEAFF,TGTGCCAGCAGTGGTACCCCCGGCACTGAAGCTTTCTTT
-,-,TRBV2,TRBJ1-3,CASSVRGYYSGNTIYF,TGTGCCAGCAGTGTACGGGGGTACTACTCTGGAAACACCATATATTTT
-,TRBD1,TRBV10-3,TRBJ1-1,CAIRGTGTGDFSEAFF,TGTGCCATCAGGGGAACCGGGACAGGGGATTTCTCTGAAGCTTTCTTT
-,-,TRBV19,TRBJ1-6,CASSIEGRMYNSPLHF,TGTGCCAGTAGTATAGAAGGCAGGATGTATAATTCACCCCTCCACTTT
-,TRBD2,TRBV4-3,TRBJ2-7,CASSQESLAGYEQYF,TGCGCCAGCAGCCAAGAGAGCCTAGCGGGATACGAGCAGTACTTC
-,TRBD1,TRBV29-1,TRBJ2-6,CSVGQGPSSGANVLTF,TGCAGCGTTGGACAGGGACCTTCCTCTGGGGCCAACGTCCTGACTTTC
few,-,TRBV6-5,TRBJ1-6,CASGRLDNSPLHF,TGTGCCAGCGGGAGGTTAGATAATTCACCCCTCCACTTT
-,-,TRBV9,TRBJ2-2,CASSLSGNTGELFF,TGTGCCAGCAGCCTCAGCGGGAACACCGGGGAGCTGTTTTTT
-,-,TRBV6-5,TRBJ2-5,CASSSSFSGTQYF,TGTGCCAGCAGTTCCTCCTTTAGTGGGACCCAGTACTTC
-,-,TRBV5-4,TRBJ2-7,CASHMRPVAYEQYF,TGTGCCAGCCATATGAGGCCCGTGGCCTACGAGCAGTACTTC
-,-,TRBV10-3,TRBJ2-5,CAISESLGFETQYF,TGTGCCATCAGTGAGTCCCTAGGGTTCGAGACCCAGTACTTC
once,-,TRBV7-2,TRBJ2-2,CASSFGSNTGELFF,TGTGCCAGCAGCTTTGGCTCTAACACCGGGGAGCTGTTTTTT
-,TRBD2,TRBV7-9,TRBJ2-5,CASSYGLAGKETQYF,TGTGCCAGCAGCTACGGACTAGCGGGTAAAGAGACCCAGTACTTC
few,-,TRBV6-1,TRBJ1-1,CASSGQLNTEAFF,TGTGCCAGCAGTGGACAGCTGAACACTGAAGCTTTCTTT
-,TRBD1,TRBV18,TRBJ1-3,CASSPPGGSGNTIYF,TGTGCCAGCTCACCCCCAGGGGGATCTGGAAACACCATATATTTT
-,-,TRBV9,TRBJ2-5,CASSGSPPGETQYF,TGTGCCAGCAGCGGAAGTCCCCCGGGGGAGACCCAGTACTTC
once,TRBD1,TRBV5-1,TRBJ2-4,CASSFGTEKNIQYF,TGCGCCAGCAGCTTTGGGACAGAGAAAAACATTCAGTACTTC
once,-,TRBV6-5,TRBJ1-2,CASVEGIDYGYTF,TGTGCCAGCGTGGAGGGGATCGACTATGGCTACACCTTC
-,-,TRBV25-1,TRBJ2-1,CATQGYNEQFF,TGTGCCACCCAGGGGTACAATGAGCAGTTCTTC
-,TRBD2,TRBV9,TRBJ2-1,CASSVGAGVAGAVNEQFF,TGTGCCAGCAGCGTAGGGGCAGGCGTAGCGGGAGCGGTGAATGAGCAGTTCTTC
-,-,TRBV19,TRBJ2-4,CASSIILSPAKNIQYF,TGTGCCAGTAGTATCATCCTCTCCCCAGCCAAAAACATTCAGTACTTC
-,-,TRBV6-5,TRBJ1-1,CASTPPGGNTEAFF,TGTGCCAGCACTCCCCCCGGGGGGAACACTGAAGCTTTCTTT
-,TRBD1,TRBV18,TRBJ1-3,CASSRQGPLGSGNTIYF,TGTGCCAGCTCACGACAGGGTCCCCTGGGCTCTGGAAACACCATATATTTT
-,TRBD1,TRBV5-1,TRBJ2-7,CASSLRGQANEQYF,TGCGCCAGCAGCTTGAGGGGACAGGCCAACGAGCAGTACTTC
few,-,TRBV27,TRBJ1-6,CASSPGTMNSPLHF,TGTGCCAGCAGTCCCGGGACAATGAATTCACCCCTCCACTTT
-,-,TRBV4-2,TRBJ2-7,CASSQAHSYEQYF,TGTGCCAGCAGCCAAGCGCACTCCTACGAGCAGTACTTC
-,-,TRBV29-1,TRBJ2-7,CSVQGSYEQYF,TGCAGCGTGCAAGGCTCCTACGAGCAGTACTTC
-,-,TRBV4-3,TRBJ1-5,CASSQGGNQPQHF,TGCGCCAGCAGCCAGGGCGGGAATCAGCCCCAGCATTTT
few,-,TRBV19,TRBJ2-7,CASSTEAASYEQYF,TGTGCCAGTAGTACCGAAGCGGCCTCCTACGAGCAGTACTTC
-,-,TRBV30,TRBJ2-1,CAWSVVGEQFF,TGTGCCTGGAGTGTGGTCGGTGAGCAGTTCTTC
-,TRBD1,TRBV5-1,TRBJ2-7,CASSPTGQGYEQYF,TGCGCCAGCAGTCCGACGGGACAGGGTTACGAGCAGTACTTC
-,TRBD2,TRBV6-5,TRBJ2-3,CASSYGLAELDTQYF,TGTGCCAGCAGTTACGGGCTAGCGGAGCTGGATACGCAGTATTTT
-,TRBD2,TRBV10-3,TRBJ2-1,CAISGISGTLNNEQFF,TGTGCCATCAGTGGGATTAGCGGGACCTTAAACAATGAGCAGTTCTTC
-,-,TRBV2,TRBJ1-2,CASTSQDPYGYTF,TGTGCCAGCACTTCACAGGACCCATACGGCTACACCTTC
-,-,TRBV2,TRBJ1-5,CASSAEAAFNQPQHF,TGTGCCAGCAGTGCCGAGGCAGCTTTCAATCAGCCCCAGCATTTT
-,-,TRBV5-4,TRBJ1-4,CASSLEAGSNEKLFF,TGTGCCAGCAGCTTGGAAGCAGGGTCTAATGAAAAACTGTTTTTT
-,-,TRBV9,TRBJ1-1,CASTPGFNMNTEAFF,TGTGCCAGCACCCCCGGGTTTAACATGAACACTGAAGCTTTCTTT
-,-,TRBV4-2,TRBJ2-3,CASSQGRQATTDTQYF,TGTGCCAGCAGCCAAGGTAGACAGGCAACCACAGATACGCAGTATTTT
-,-,TRBV4-3,TRBJ2-1,CASSQEGGVYNEQFF,TGCGCCAGCAGCCAAGAAGGGGGAGTCTACAATGAGCAGTTCTTC
few,-,TRBV19,TRBJ1-5,CASNPRRDNQPQHF,TGTGCCAGTAATCCAAGGCGGGACAATCAGCCCCAGCATTTT
-,-,TRBV5-8,TRBJ1-1,CASSFPGTGAFF,TGTGCCAGCAGCTTCCCAGGAACGGGGGCTTTCTTT
-,TRBD1,TRBV6-5,TRBJ1-1,CASNRGEDTEAFF,TGTGCCAGCAACAGGGGAGAGGACACTGAAGCTTTCTTT
-,TRBD1,TRBV19,TRBJ2-7,CATNKGQGSDEQYF,TGTGCCACAAACAAGGGACAGGGTTCGGACGAGCAGTACTTC
-,-,TRBV10-3,TRBJ2-5,CAISELGETQYF,TGTGCCATCAGTGAGTTGGGGGAGACCCAGTACTTC
-,TRBD1,TRBV10-2,TRBJ2-7,CASSARTGVEQYF,TGCGCCAGCAGTGCACGGACAGGAGTCGAGCAGTACTTC
few,-,TRBV10-3,TRBJ1-5,CAISDNVQGQKPQHF,TGTGCCATCAGTGATAATGTCCAGGGCCAGAAGCCCCAGCATTTT
-,TRBD1,TRBV28,TRBJ1-1,CASSPDRFAFF,TGTGCCAGCAGTCCGGACAGGTTTGCTTTCTTT
-,-,TRBV5-1,TRBJ2-7,CASSWDPERTRYF,TGCGCCAGCAGCTGGGACCCGGAGCGTACGCGGTACTTC
-,-,TRBV5-1,TRBJ2-1,CASSLGDSGGLNEQFF,TGCGCCAGCAGCTTGGGGGACTCCGGTGGGTTGAATGAGCAGTTCTTC